This TCR beta chain was sequenced for a study of blood T cell repertoires in COVID-19. Study context: Samples of COVID-19 (acute and convalescent) were obtained from the United States, Italy and Spain.

Germline CDR1 and CDR2: SGHTA and FQGTGA. The junction had 7 bases not matched to a gene; V was cut back by 2 bases and J by 5 bases. The CDR3 totals 15 residues. Profiled with immunoSEQ multiplex PCR; TCRdb holds only in-frame clones, not every one. The repertoire holds 25,000 to 30,000 clones, with 75% to 90% as singletons. Sequencing was performed on peripheral blood. The receptor was derived from a human donor with acute or convalescent COVID-19. The donor label of this sample is uncertain. The chain carries TRBV7-3 and TRBJ2-7, with 9 bases identical to TRBD1. CDR3 DNA sequence: TGTGCCAGCAGCTTATCGGGGACAGGGACGCACGAGCAGTACTTC. Encoded protein: CASSLSGTGTHEQYF.